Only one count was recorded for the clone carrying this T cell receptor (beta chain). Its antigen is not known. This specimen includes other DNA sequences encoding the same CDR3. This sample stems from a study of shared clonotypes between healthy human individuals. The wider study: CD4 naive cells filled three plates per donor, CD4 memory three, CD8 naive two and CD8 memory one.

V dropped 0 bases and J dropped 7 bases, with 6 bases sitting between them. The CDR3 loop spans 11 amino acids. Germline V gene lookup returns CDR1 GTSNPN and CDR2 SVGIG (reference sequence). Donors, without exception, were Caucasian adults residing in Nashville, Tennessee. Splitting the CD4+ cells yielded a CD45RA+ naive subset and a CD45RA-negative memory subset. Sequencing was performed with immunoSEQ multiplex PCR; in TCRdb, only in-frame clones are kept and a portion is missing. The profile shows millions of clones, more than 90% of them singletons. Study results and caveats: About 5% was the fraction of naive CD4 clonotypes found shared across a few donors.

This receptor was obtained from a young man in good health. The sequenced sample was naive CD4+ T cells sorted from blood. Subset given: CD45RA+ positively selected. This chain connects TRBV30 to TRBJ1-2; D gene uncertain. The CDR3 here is CAWSVGGGYTF. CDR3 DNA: TGTGCCTGGAGTGTAGGAGGTGGCTACACCTTC.